This is a list of T cell receptor beta chains from one sample in a study of human T cells and chemical hapten exposure. MiXCR, run by TCRdb on the RACE reads, gives a single entry per CDR3 protein. Here the sample spans more than 250,000 distinct CDR3 sequences, more than 6.5% being singletons. The sequencing here drew on whole blood, taken in connection with sensitization to the hapten diphenylcyclopropenone (DPC). Receptors were obtained from a woman in her 40s with alopecia areata. Some clones in this sample may be carry-over from other donors' samples. Both conserved end residues are part of each CDR3. A D gene is named only where the DNA matches it firmly. For some rows the clone size is stated as once, few or many, or as a class when expanded; others skip it.

abundance	d_gene	v_gene	len	j_gene	CDR3aa	CDR3nt
-	-	TRBV6-2/TRBV6-3	16	TRBJ1-5	CASSLRSLKMGQPQHF	TGTGCCAGCAGCCTCCGGTCCTTAAAGATGGGTCAGCCCCAGCATTTT
few	TRBD2	TRBV28	14	TRBJ2-3	CASSALAGGYTQYF	TGTGCCAGCAGTGCACTAGCGGGAGGATATACGCAGTATTTT
-	-	TRBV12-3/TRBV12-4	13	TRBJ2-3	CASSRGRADTQYF	TGTGCCAGCAGTCGTGGGAGAGCAGATACGCAGTATTTT
-	TRBD2	TRBV11-1	15	TRBJ2-1	CASSPREGSGNEQFF	TGTGCCAGCAGCCCCCGGGAGGGTTCGGGCAATGAGCAGTTCTTC
few	-	TRBV6-5	14	TRBJ1-2	CASSATEFNYGYTF	TGTGCCAGCAGCGCCACAGAGTTTAACTATGGCTACACCTTC
-	-	TRBV5-1	14	TRBJ1-1	CASSLAGRDLPAFF	TGCGCCAGCAGCTTGGCTGGCAGGGACTTACCAGCTTTCTTT
many	-	TRBV9	13	TRBJ2-3	CASSAGSRDTQYF	TGTGCCAGCAGCGCAGGCTCGAGGGATACGCAGTATTTT
few	-	TRBV6-2/TRBV6-3	11	TRBJ1-5	CASGINQPQHF	TGTGCCAGCGGGATCAATCAGCCCCAGCATTTT
-	-	TRBV6-1	14	TRBJ2-3	CASRLQPGLDTQYF	TGTGCCAGCAGGCTCCAACCGGGACTAGATACGCAGTATTTT
-	-	TRBV28	16	TRBJ2-5	CASRGAGAGSQETQYF	TGTGCCAGCAGGGGGGCGGGAGCGGGGTCCCAAGAGACCCAGTACTTC
-	TRBD1	TRBV24-1	16	TRBJ2-1	CATSDFGTGAHNEQFF	TGTGCCACCAGTGATTTCGGGACAGGGGCACACAATGAGCAGTTCTTC
few	-	TRBV20-1	18	TRBJ2-3	CSASPNLGWRTIADTQYF	TGCAGTGCTAGCCCGAACCTGGGTTGGCGGACAATCGCAGATACGCAGTATTTT
-	-	TRBV7-9	14	TRBJ2-3	CASSFDRSTDTQYF	TGTGCCAGCAGCTTTGACAGAAGCACAGATACGCAGTATTTT